This passage covers 10 T cell receptor beta chains from one sample sequenced in a study of early T cells in non-severe SARS-CoV-2 infection. TCRdb reprocessed the 5' RACE reads with MiXCR, giving one entry per CDR3 protein. The repertoire consists of tens of thousands of distinct CDR3 sequences, with 5% to 6.5% occurring once and the leading ten covering roughly 29%. The sample consisted of whole blood. All receptors come from an adult who was a healthcare worker with PCR-confirmed SARS-CoV-2 infection or an uninfected control (not recorded which).

V usage is TRBV7-2 and J usage is TRBJ2-7; TRBD1 matches 7 bases. In germline, CDR1 is SGHTA, CDR2 FQGNSA. With V trimmed by 1 base and J by 2 bases, 2 bases remained unmatched. This CDR3 region has 14 residues. Here the CDR3 reads CASSLEGATYEQYF. CDR3 nucleotides: TGTGCCAGCAGCTTAGAGGGGGCTACCTACGAGCAGTACTTC.

This clonotype was recorded at least ten times. V gene TRBV20-1 combines with J gene TRBJ1-1; tentatively, D is TRBD1 (6 bases). This CDR3 has 12 residues. V was pared by 8 bases and J by 1 base, with 11 bases between. The V gene's germline CDR1 is DFQATT and CDR2 SNEGSKA (reference sequence). CDR3 bases: TGCAGTCCGACAGGATGGAACACTGAAGCTTTCTTT. Residues: CSPTGWNTEAFF.

The sample holds a few counts of this clonotype. The V gene is TRBV7-3, the J gene TRBJ2-2; weak D call: TRBD1 (5 bases). The CDR3 length is 13 residues. V shed 3 bases and J shed 7 bases, with 9 bases lying between them. The germline gives CDR1 SGHTA, CDR2 FQGTGA. CDR3 region: CASSFQGYGELFF. The CDR3 region has the DNA TGTGCCAGCAGCTTCCAGGGTTACGGGGAGCTGTTTTTT.

This clonotype showed up many times. This chain links TRBV2 with TRBJ2-6, with D unclear. V was pared by 1 base and J by 1 base, with 5 bases between. This CDR3 comprises 15 residues. CDR1 and CDR2 (germline): SNHLY, FYNNEI. In DNA, the CDR3 is TGTGCCAGCAGTGAAGGGGTATCTGGGGCCAACGTCCTGACTTTC. This encodes CASSEGVSGANVLTF.

V gene TRBV5-6 combines with J gene TRBJ2-5, with 9 bases that match TRBD1. V shed 3 bases and J 1 base; nucleotides not matched to a gene: 1. Germline values: CDR1 SGHDT, CDR2 YYEEEE. The CDR3 sequence is 14 residues long. The CDR3 loop is CASSYRGPQETQYF. The CDR3 region has the DNA TGTGCCAGCAGCTACAGGGGGCCCCAAGAGACCCAGTACTTC. The whole variable domain, remainder taken from reference TRBV5-6 and TRBJ2-5, is DAGVTQSPTHLIKTRGQQVTLRCSPKSGHDTVSWYQQALGQGPQFIFQYYEEEERQRGNFPDRFSGHQFPNYSSELNVNALLLGDSALYLCASSYRGPQETQYFGPGTRLLVL.

At least ten counts were recorded for this clonotype. V usage is TRBV7-2 and J usage is TRBJ2-6, with D perhaps TRBD2 (6 bases). V was shortened by 4 bases and J by 4 bases, with 14 bases between the two germline ends. CDR3 length: 16 amino acids. Germline V gene lookup returns CDR1 SGHTA and CDR2 FQGNSA. In DNA, the CDR3 is TGTGCCAGCAGCTATAGCACCGGGAGCGGGGCCAACGTCCTGACTTTC. It encodes CASSYSTGSGANVLTF.

The chain combines TRBV6-5 with TRBJ1-1; D unresolved. Per germline, CDR1 MNHEY and CDR2 SVGAGI. CDR3 length equals 14 residues. The V end was cut by 6 bases, the J end by 3 bases, with 14 bases between. CDR3 in amino acids: CASSHGEGDTEAFF. The CDR3 region has the DNA TGTGCCAGCAGCCACGGCGAGGGAGACACTGAAGCTTTCTTT.

In its sample, this clonotype was seen many times. The rearrangement joins TRBV12-3 or TRBV12-4 to TRBJ1-3, with D unclear. The CDR3 covers 15 residues. V gave up 5 bases and J gave up 3 bases, with 14 bases separating them. The CDR3 here is CASSPRLRFGNTIYF. The CDR3 coding sequence is TGTGCCAGCAGTCCCCGTTTGAGGTTTGGAAACACCATATATTTT.

This clonotype was counted at least ten times. The rearrangement links TRBV2 to TRBJ2-7; D is perhaps TRBD1 or TRBD2 (6 bases each). V lost 6 bases and J 3 bases, leaving 9 bases between the germline ends. In germline, CDR1 is SNHLY, CDR2 FYNNEI. The CDR3 runs to 12 residues. The CDR3 DNA reads TGTGCCAGCAGGAGGGGGGACTACGAGCAGTACTTC. Translated: CASRRGDYEQYF.

This clonotype has ten or more counts. The genes are TRBV24-1 and TRBJ2-1; D is unresolved. Germline CDR1 is KGHDR and CDR2 is SFDVKD. V lost 9 bases and J 10 bases, leaving 21 bases between the germline ends. This CDR3 is 14 amino acids long. CDR3 sequence: CATLMGSAPKEQFF. For the CDR3, the DNA is TGTGCCACCCTGATGGGGTCAGCCCCTAAGGAGCAGTTCTTC.